This T cell receptor (beta chain) stems from a study of cytomegalovirus exposure and HLA in healthy donors. Study information: Early released data had about 85 million unique TCRs, all coming from HLA-typed donors.

Healthy donors of bone marrow made up the group. Study results and limitations: Using the classifier, cytomegalovirus status was reportedly diagnosed with high specificity and sensitivity.

As for this clone: Its antigen remains unknown.

The CDR3 is made up of 16 amino acids. Trimming at V came to 8 bases and at J to 2 bases, leaving 10 bases not matched to a gene. Germline V gives CDR1 SNHLY, CDR2 FYNNEI. Vbeta (60) and Jbeta (13) primers were used in the PCR. The data were produced by immunoSEQ multiplex PCR, yet TCRdb's version contains in-frame clones alone and is incomplete. Of around 85,000 clones detected, 75% to 90% appear once; the ten largest clones hold about 32%. The chain couples TRBV2 to TRBJ1-4; 8 bases map to TRBD1. Input material: PBMCs. This TCR derives from a man aged 45-65 years in good health and CMV-seropositive. CDR3 in DNA: TGTGCCAGCGAGGGGGACAGGCCGAGGACTAATGAAAAACTGTTTTTT. Its protein is CASEGDRPRTNEKLFF.